The 24 T cell receptor beta chains below all came from one sample that was sequenced in a study of monozygotic twins with cystic fibrosis. Only in-frame clones appear in the TCRdb table, and some are missing; sequencing was by immunoSEQ multiplex PCR. The sample shows some 32,000 clones, more than 85% of them seen only once. The source material was blood. These receptors all stem from a girl aged 2 to 9 with cystic fibrosis.

The chain links TRBV2 to TRBJ1-2; D perhaps matches TRBD1 (5 bases). From germline, CDR1 is SNHLY and CDR2 FYNNEI. V was cut by 2 bases and J by 4 bases, with 14 bases left in between. This CDR3 is 15 amino acids long. The DNA for the CDR3 is TGTGCCAGCAGTGAAAGGTCAGGGCGTGGCTATGGCTACACCTTC. It translates to CASSERSGRGYGYTF.

This chain uses TRBV7-2 with TRBJ2-3, with D possibly TRBD1 on 6 matching bases. Trimming stripped 6 bases from V and 5 bases from J, with 21 bases between. Germline assignment: CDR1 SGHTA and CDR2 FQGNSA. The CDR3 length is 16 residues. CDR3 protein: CASSGTGTFPGDTQYF. The CDR3 bases are TGTGCCAGCAGTGGAACGGGGACATTCCCCGGAGATACGCAGTATTTT.

V gene TRBV19 combines with J gene TRBJ1-3; D is uncertain. The CDR3 is made up of 13 amino acids. Per the germline V gene, CDR1 is LNHDA and CDR2 is SQIVND (reference sequence). V was trimmed by 4 bases and J by 2 bases, leaving 6 bases between them. The CDR3 reads CASSSAAGNTIYF. The CDR3 DNA is TGTGCCAGTAGTAGCGCAGCTGGAAACACCATATATTTT.

V gene TRBV5-1 combines with J gene TRBJ2-1, with a tentative D call TRBD1 (6 bases). Germline loops: CDR1 SGHRS, CDR2 YFSETQ. The CDR3 sequence is 17 residues long. V was trimmed by 3 bases and J by 7 bases, leaving 23 bases between them. CDR3 coding DNA: TGCGCCAGCAGCTCAAACCCGGGACAAACCAACCCGAATGAGCAGTTCTTC. Translated: CASSSNPGQTNPNEQFF.

V usage is TRBV7-2 and J usage is TRBJ2-7, with D unclear. The CDR3 is 15 amino acids. V was clipped by 3 bases and J by 0 bases, with 12 bases between them. Per germline, CDR1 SGHTA and CDR2 FQGNSA. The CDR3 is CASSLGGWSSYEQYF. The CDR3, as DNA: TGTGCCAGCAGCTTGGGTGGATGGAGCTCCTACGAGCAGTACTTC.

The V and J genes are TRBV5-4 and TRBJ1-2; no clear D gene. Germline V CDR1 and CDR2: SGHNT, YYREEE (reference sequence). Trimming took 0 bases from V and 8 from J, leaving 8 bases between them. There are 12 residues in the CDR3. This chain's CDR3 is CASSLDLGGYTF. The CDR3 coding sequence is TGTGCCAGCAGCTTGGATCTGGGGGGCTACACCTTC.

This sequence joins TRBV30 and TRBJ1-4; D unresolved. V dropped 3 bases and J dropped 4 bases, with 9 bases sitting between them. Germline V gene data show CDR1 as GTSNPN and CDR2 as SVGIG (reference sequence). The CDR3 is made up of 13 amino acids. The CDR3 sequence is CAWRRPYNEKLFF. In nucleotides, the CDR3 is TGTGCCTGGAGACGTCCTTATAATGAAAAACTGTTTTTT. Using reference TRBV30 and TRBJ1-4 for the parts outside the CDR3, the full variable domain is SQTIHQWPATLVQPVGSPLSLECTVEGTSNPNLYWYRQAAGRGLQLLFYSVGIGQISSEVPQNLSASRPQDRQFILSSKKLLLSDSGFYLCAWRRPYNEKLFFGSGTQLSVL.

The rearrangement uses TRBV15 and TRBJ1-1; D unclear. This CDR3 is 15 amino acids long. The V gene's germline CDR1 is LNHNV and CDR2 YYDKDF (reference sequence). Trimming shortened V by 0 bases and J by 1 base, and 9 bases separated the two germline ends. DNA for the CDR3: TGTGCCACCAGCAGAGAGGGCTCGGGGAACACTGAAGCTTTCTTT. Translated: CATSREGSGNTEAFF. Full variable domain (remainder filled in from reference TRBV15 and TRBJ1-1): DAMVIQNPRYQVTQFGKPVTLSCSQTLNHNVMYWYQQKSSQAPKLLFHYYDKDFNNEADTPDNFQSRRPNTSFCFLDIRSPGLGDTAMYLCATSREGSGNTEAFFGQGTRLTVV.

V gene TRBV18 combines with J gene TRBJ1-2, with TRBD1 identical over 7 bases. In germline, CDR1 is KGHSH, CDR2 LQKENI. This CDR3 region has 14 residues. V lost 3 bases, J lost 5 bases, and 6 bases stayed unmatched. The CDR3 region is CASSPGEGAYGYTF. The CDR3 nucleotides read TGTGCCAGCTCACCCGGGGAGGGGGCGTATGGCTACACCTTC.

Only one count was recorded for this clone. This sequence joins TRBV19 and TRBJ2-3, with D perhaps TRBD1 (5 bases). The CDR3 runs 14 residues. CDR1 is LNHDA, CDR2 SQIVND, per germline (reference sequence). Trimming took off 6 bases at V and 0 bases at J, with 10 bases between the two ends. This chain's CDR3 is CASSPTDSTDTQYF. In DNA, the CDR3 is TGTGCCAGTAGCCCGACAGACAGCACAGATACGCAGTATTTT.

This sequence joins TRBV7-2 and TRBJ2-3; D not certain. The CDR3 runs 14 residues. Germline CDR1 is SGHTA and CDR2 is FQGNSA. Trimming took 5 bases from V and 4 from J, leaving 13 bases between them. The CDR3 sequence: CASSRSRVADTQYF. Here the CDR3 DNA reads TGTGCCAGCAGCAGGAGTAGGGTGGCAGATACGCAGTATTTT.

This rearrangement joins TRBV27 to TRBJ2-1; D may be TRBD1 or TRBD2 (5 bases each). The V end lost 3 bases, the J end lost 0 bases, and 9 bases lay between the germline ends. CDR1 MNHEY and CDR2 SMNVEV come from the germline V gene (reference sequence). The CDR3 is made up of 15 amino acids. This CDR3 reads CASSLGVSSYNEQFF. The CDR3 bases are TGTGCCAGCAGTTTGGGGGTTAGCTCCTACAATGAGCAGTTCTTC.

This chain connects TRBV9 to TRBJ2-1; the D gene is possibly TRBD1 (5 bases). V lost 1 base to trimming and J lost 2 bases, with 13 bases between them. The CDR3 has 16 residues. CDR1 and CDR2 (germline): SGDLS, YYNGEE. As DNA, the CDR3 is TGTGCCAGCAGCGTATTAGCAGGGCTAACCTACAATGAGCAGTTCTTC. Translation gives CASSVLAGLTYNEQFF. Full variable domain (remainder filled in from reference TRBV9 and TRBJ2-1): DSGVTQTPKHLITATGQRVTLRCSPRSGDLSVYWYQQSLDQGLQFLIQYYNGEERAKGNILERFSAQQFPDLHSELNLSSLELGDSALYFCASSVLAGLTYNEQFFGPGTRLTVL.

The chain has TRBV28 and TRBJ2-2, with 10 bases that match TRBD1. The CDR3 covers 15 residues. The trim removed 4 bases at V and 5 bases at J, leaving 4 bases unmatched. Germline V gene data show CDR1 as MDHEN and CDR2 as SYDVKM. CDR3 protein: CASSSRDRGTGELFF. DNA for the CDR3: TGTGCCAGCAGTTCCCGGGACAGGGGAACCGGGGAGCTGTTTTTT.

The genes are TRBV28 and TRBJ1-4, with D perhaps matching TRBD1 (6 bases). This CDR3 is built from 14 residues. Germline CDR1 MDHEN, CDR2 SYDVKM. V was shortened by 5 bases and J by 10 bases, with 17 bases between the two germline ends. The CDR3 region is CASSEPRQAAKLFF. Written as DNA, the CDR3 is TGTGCCAGCAGTGAACCGAGACAGGCTGCAAAACTGTTTTTT.

J is TRBJ2-5 and V is TRBV10-3; the D is unclear. Germline lookup yields CDR1 ENHRY and CDR2 SYGVKD. V was trimmed by 7 bases and J by 0 bases, leaving 9 bases between them. The CDR3 runs 13 residues. CDR3 protein: CAITQEYQETQYF. CDR3 sequence (DNA): TGTGCCATCACCCAGGAGTACCAAGAGACCCAGTACTTC.

This chain connects TRBV7-6 to TRBJ2-1; the match to TRBD1 covers 8 bases. The germline V gene has CDR1 SGHVS and CDR2 FNYEAQ. This CDR3 comprises 16 residues. J gave up 3 bases and V 4 bases, and 8 bases lay outside the gene matches. CDR3 nucleotides: TGTGCCAGCAGCTCTAGCTCCGGGACAGGCTACAATGAGCAGTTCTTC. Its translation: CASSSSSGTGYNEQFF. Looking up the rest from reference TRBV7-6 and TRBJ2-1 gives the full variable domain: GAGVSQSPRYKVTKRGQDVALRCDPISGHVSLYWYRQALGQGPEFLTYFNYEAQQDKSGLPNDRFSAERPEGSISTLTIQRTEQRDSAMYRCASSSSSGTGYNEQFFGPGTRLTVL.

V and J are TRBV5-6 and TRBJ2-4; TRBD1 aligns across 9 bases. The CDR3 has 13 residues. Per the germline V gene, CDR1 is SGHDT and CDR2 is YYEEEE. The V segment lost 2 bases and the J segment 14 bases; nucleotides outside the gene matches: 8. The CDR3 region is CASSFTGQGGKYF. CDR3 sequence (DNA): TGTGCCAGCAGCTTTACGGGACAGGGAGGAAAGTACTTC.

The chain employs TRBV5-4 and TRBJ1-3; D call uncertain. The length of the CDR3 is 14 residues. The germline gives CDR1 SGHNT, CDR2 YYREEE (reference sequence). Between the trimmed V and J ends, which lost 3 bases and 4 bases, there was a span of 11 bases. The CDR3 DNA is TGTGCCAGCAGCTCCCAGGTTTCCGGAAACACCATATATTTT. Its protein is CASSSQVSGNTIYF.

V is TRBV6-1 and J is TRBJ1-1; TRBD1 matches 7 bases. Germline CDR1 reads MNHNS; CDR2 reads SASEGT. CDR3 length: 14 amino acids. Trimming cost V 6 bases and J 0 bases; bases outside gene matches: 4. The CDR3: CASRTTGMNTEAFF. The CDR3 region has the DNA TGTGCCAGCAGGACGACAGGGATGAACACTGAAGCTTTCTTT.

The chain combines TRBV18 with TRBJ2-5; TRBD1 might be the D (6 bases). The germline gives CDR1 KGHSH, CDR2 LQKENI. This CDR3 has 19 residues. The V and J ends lost 4 bases and 4 bases respectively, with 28 bases between them. The CDR3 here is CASSHTQGLGAGEGETQYF. For the CDR3, the DNA is TGTGCCAGCTCACACACCCAAGGATTAGGCGCAGGGGAAGGAGAGACCCAGTACTTC. The entire variable domain, with the rest obtained from reference TRBV18 and TRBJ2-5, is as follows: NAGVMQNPRHLVRRRGQEARLRCSPMKGHSHVYWYRQLPEEGLKFMVYLQKENIIDESGMPKERFSAEFPKEGPSILRIQQVVRGDSAAYFCASSHTQGLGAGEGETQYFGPGTRLLVL.

The rearrangement joins TRBV5-1 to TRBJ1-2; tentative D call: TRBD1 (5 bases). Germline V gene lookup returns CDR1 SGHRS and CDR2 YFSETQ. Trimming stripped 0 bases from V and 5 bases from J, with 14 bases between. The CDR3 extends over 15 amino acids. The CDR3, as DNA: TGCGCCAGCAGCTTGGGGGGCGGTCTTGGATATGGCTACACCTTC. Protein product: CASSLGGGLGYGYTF.

This sequence joins TRBV6-4 and TRBJ2-1, with 9 bases lining up with TRBD2. CDR3 size: 16 residues. In germline, CDR1 is MRHNA, CDR2 SNTAGT. The ends lost 6 bases at V and 12 bases at J; junction bases unmatched: 18. In DNA, the CDR3 is TGTGCCAGCAGGAAATCTAGCGGGGCGGGGGCAATTGGGCAGTTCTTC. Residues: CASRKSSGAGAIGQFF.

V usage is TRBV4-3 and J usage is TRBJ1-4; D uncertain. Trimming stripped 0 bases from V and 8 bases from J, with 10 bases between. The CDR3 is 14 amino acids. CDR1 is LGHNA, CDR2 YSLEER, per germline. CDR3 in amino acids: CASSQDRITEKLFF. CDR3 DNA sequence: TGCGCCAGCAGCCAAGATCGAATCACCGAAAAACTGTTTTTT.